This T cell receptor beta chain was sequenced in a study of cytomegalovirus exposure and HLA in healthy donors. Study in general: Earlier findings included roughly 120 million unique TCR beta sequences obtained from about 180 million T cells. Broader study findings: Analyses of presence/absence relied on an assumption of roughly uniform sequencing depth across donors. Cytomegalovirus-associated TCR beta chains were listed, numbering more than 150. With later analysis, a missense DCLRE1C variant became linked to TCR beta V- and J-gene trimming.

The length of the CDR3 is 13 residues. Trimming removed 5 bases at V and 3 bases at J, with 11 bases between. Germline V CDR1 and CDR2: GTSNPN, SVGIG (reference sequence). The PCR contained 60 Vbeta and 13 Jbeta primers. Only in-frame clones appear in the TCRdb table, and some are missing; sequencing was by immunoSEQ multiplex PCR. The sample holds 50,000 to 75,000 clones, 80% seen once. As regards this clone: Its matching antigen is unknown.

Sequenced input: PBMCs. V and J are TRBV30 and TRBJ1-5; D uncertain. The origin of this receptor is a middle-aged woman in good health and CMV-seronegative. The CDR3 here is CAWGYSDNQPQHF. For the CDR3, the DNA is TGTGCCTGGGGGTACAGTGACAATCAGCCCCAGCATTTT.